This T cell receptor (beta chain) derives from a study of cytomegalovirus exposure and HLA in healthy donors. With 60 Vbeta and 13 Jbeta primers, the PCR was carried out. Using immunoSEQ multiplex PCR, the repertoire was profiled, and TCRdb retains in-frame clones only, with some absent. The sample includes about 120,000 clones, roughly 9% of them seen just once. Sequencing was carried out using PBMCs. This TCR came from a man under 40 in good health and CMV-seronegative.

The CDR3 sequence is CASSSGGGGKHF. In DNA form, the CDR3 reads TGTGCCAGCAGCTCAGGGGGCGGGGGAAAGCATTTT. J is TRBJ1-5 and V is TRBV7-9, with 8 bases lining up with TRBD1. V was clipped by 4 bases and J by 14 bases; unmatched bases: 7. Germline V gene data show CDR1 as SEHNR and CDR2 as FQNEAQ (reference sequence). CDR3 length: 12 residues.